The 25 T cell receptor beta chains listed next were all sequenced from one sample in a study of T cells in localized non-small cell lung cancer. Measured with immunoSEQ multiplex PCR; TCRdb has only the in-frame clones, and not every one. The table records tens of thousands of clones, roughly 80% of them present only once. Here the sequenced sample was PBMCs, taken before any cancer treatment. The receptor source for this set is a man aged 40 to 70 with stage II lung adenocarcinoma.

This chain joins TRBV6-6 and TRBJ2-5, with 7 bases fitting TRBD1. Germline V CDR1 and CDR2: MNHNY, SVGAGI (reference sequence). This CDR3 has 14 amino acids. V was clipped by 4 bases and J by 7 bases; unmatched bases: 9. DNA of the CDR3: TGTGCCAGCAGTTTCCCCGGGACAGTAGGGACCCAGTACTTC. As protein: CASSFPGTVGTQYF.

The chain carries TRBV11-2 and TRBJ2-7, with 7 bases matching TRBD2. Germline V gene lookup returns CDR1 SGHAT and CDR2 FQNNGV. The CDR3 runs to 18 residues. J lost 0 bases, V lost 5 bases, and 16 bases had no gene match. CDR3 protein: CASSQDGWEGRSSYEQYF. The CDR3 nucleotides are TGTGCCAGCAGCCAAGATGGGTGGGAGGGGAGGAGCTCCTACGAGCAGTACTTC.

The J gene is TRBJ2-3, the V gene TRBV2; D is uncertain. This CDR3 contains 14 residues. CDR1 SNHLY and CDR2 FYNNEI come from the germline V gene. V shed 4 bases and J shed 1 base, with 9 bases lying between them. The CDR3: CASSAGSGTDTQYF. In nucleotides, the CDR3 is TGTGCCAGCAGTGCGGGTTCTGGCACAGATACGCAGTATTTT. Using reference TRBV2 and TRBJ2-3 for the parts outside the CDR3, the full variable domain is EPEVTQTPSHQVTQMGQEVILRCVPISNHLYFYWYRQILGQKVEFLVSFYNNEISEKSEIFDDQFSVERPDGSNFTLKIRSTKLEDSAMYFCASSAGSGTDTQYFGPGTRLTVL.

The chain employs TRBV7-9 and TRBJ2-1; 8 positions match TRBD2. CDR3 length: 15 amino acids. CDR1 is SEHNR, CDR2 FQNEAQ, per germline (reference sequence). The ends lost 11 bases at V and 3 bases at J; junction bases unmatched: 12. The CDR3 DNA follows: TGTGCCGCCGGGGGGGGCCCCGCTAACTACAATGAGCAGTTCTTC. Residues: CAAGGGPANYNEQFF. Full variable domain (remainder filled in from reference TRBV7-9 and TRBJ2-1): DTGVSQNPRHKITKRGQNVTFRCDPISEHNRLYWYRQTLGQGPEFLTYFQNEAQLEKSRLLSDRFSAERPKGSFSTLEIQRTEQGDSAMYLCAAGGGPANYNEQFFGPGTRLTVL.

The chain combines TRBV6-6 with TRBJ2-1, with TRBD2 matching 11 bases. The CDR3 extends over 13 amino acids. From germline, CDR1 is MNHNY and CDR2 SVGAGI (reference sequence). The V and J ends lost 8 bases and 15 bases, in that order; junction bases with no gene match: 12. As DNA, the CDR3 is TGTGCCAGCGGTGGGACTAGCGGTTCGGTGGGGTTCTTC. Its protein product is CASGGTSGSVGFF.

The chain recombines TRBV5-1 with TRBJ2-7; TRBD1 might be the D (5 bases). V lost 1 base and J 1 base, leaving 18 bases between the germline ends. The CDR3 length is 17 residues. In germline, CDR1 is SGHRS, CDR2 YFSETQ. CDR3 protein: CASSLMPSGLFSYEQYF. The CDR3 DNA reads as TGCGCCAGCAGCTTGATGCCCTCAGGGTTATTTTCCTACGAGCAGTACTTC. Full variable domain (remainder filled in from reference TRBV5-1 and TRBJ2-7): KAGVTQTPRYLIKTRGQQVTLSCSPISGHRSVSWYQQTPGQGLQFLFEYFSETQRNKGNFPGRFSGRQFSNSRSEMNVSTLELGDSALYLCASSLMPSGLFSYEQYFGPGTRLTVT.

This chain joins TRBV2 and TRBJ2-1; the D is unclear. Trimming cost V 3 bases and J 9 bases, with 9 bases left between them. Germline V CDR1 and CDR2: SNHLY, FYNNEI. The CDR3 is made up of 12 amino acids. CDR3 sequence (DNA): TGTGCCAGCAGTGACACGGTAGGTGAGCAGTTCTTC. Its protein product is CASSDTVGEQFF.

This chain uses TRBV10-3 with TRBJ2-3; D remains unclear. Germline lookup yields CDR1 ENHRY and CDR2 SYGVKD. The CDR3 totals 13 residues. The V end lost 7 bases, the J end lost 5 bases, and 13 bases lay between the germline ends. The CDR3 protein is CAIKLLPGDTQYF. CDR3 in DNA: TGTGCCATCAAATTACTACCGGGAGATACGCAGTATTTT.

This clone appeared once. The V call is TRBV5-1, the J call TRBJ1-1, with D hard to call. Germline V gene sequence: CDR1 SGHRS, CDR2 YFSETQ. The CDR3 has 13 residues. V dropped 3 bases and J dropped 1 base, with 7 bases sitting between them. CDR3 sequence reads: CASSSGANTEAFF. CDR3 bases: TGCGCCAGCAGCTCGGGAGCGAACACTGAAGCTTTCTTT.

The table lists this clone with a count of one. In DNA, the CDR3 is TGTGCCAGTAGTATAAGGGACAGTAGGAATCAGCCCCAGCATTTT. Translation: CASSIRDSRNQPQHF. The V gene is TRBV19, the J gene TRBJ1-5, with 7 bases fitting TRBD1. There are 15 residues in the CDR3. Germline CDR1 reads LNHDA; CDR2 reads SQIVND (reference sequence). V dropped 2 bases and J dropped 4; count of bases not matched to a gene: 5.

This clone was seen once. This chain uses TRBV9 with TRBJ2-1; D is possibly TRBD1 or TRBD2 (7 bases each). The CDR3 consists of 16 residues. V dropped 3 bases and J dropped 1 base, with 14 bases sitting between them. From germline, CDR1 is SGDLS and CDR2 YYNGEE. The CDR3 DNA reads TGTGCCAGCAGCGCCCAGGGGGGGTCGTCCTACAATGAGCAGTTCTTC. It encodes CASSAQGGSSYNEQFF.

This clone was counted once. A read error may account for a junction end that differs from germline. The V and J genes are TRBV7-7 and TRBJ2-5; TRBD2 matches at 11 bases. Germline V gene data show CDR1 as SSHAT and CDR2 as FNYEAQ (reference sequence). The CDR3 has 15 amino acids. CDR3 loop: CASSISGGAGETQYF. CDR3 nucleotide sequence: TGTGCTAGCAGCATTAGCGGGGGGGCAGGGGAGACCCAGTACTTC.

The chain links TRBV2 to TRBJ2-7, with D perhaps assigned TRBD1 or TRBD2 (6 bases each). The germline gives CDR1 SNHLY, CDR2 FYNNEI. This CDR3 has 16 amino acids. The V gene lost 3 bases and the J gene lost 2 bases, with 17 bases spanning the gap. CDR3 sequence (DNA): TGTGCCAGCAGTGAGATCAGGGGTAGCGGAACCTACGAGCAGTACTTC. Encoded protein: CASSEIRGSGTYEQYF.

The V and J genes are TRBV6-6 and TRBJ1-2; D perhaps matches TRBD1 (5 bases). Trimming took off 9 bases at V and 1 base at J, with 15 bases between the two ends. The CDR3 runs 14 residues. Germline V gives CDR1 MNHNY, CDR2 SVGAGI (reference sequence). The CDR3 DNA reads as TGTGCCAGTCAATCGGGGGGTAGTAACTATGGCTACACCTTC. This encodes CASQSGGSNYGYTF.

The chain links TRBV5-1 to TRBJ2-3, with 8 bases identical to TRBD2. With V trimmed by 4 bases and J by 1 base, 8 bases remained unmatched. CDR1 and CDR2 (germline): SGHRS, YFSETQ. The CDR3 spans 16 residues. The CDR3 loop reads CASSAAGGLGTDTQYF. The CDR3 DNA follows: TGCGCCAGCAGCGCGGCTGGGGGACTAGGCACAGATACGCAGTATTTT.

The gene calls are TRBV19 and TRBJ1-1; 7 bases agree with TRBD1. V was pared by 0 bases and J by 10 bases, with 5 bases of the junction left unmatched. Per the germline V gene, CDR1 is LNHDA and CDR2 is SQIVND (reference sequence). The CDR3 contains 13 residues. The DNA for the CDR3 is TGTGCCAGTAGTATAGAGAAAGGACAGGTAGCTTTCTTT. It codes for CASSIEKGQVAFF.

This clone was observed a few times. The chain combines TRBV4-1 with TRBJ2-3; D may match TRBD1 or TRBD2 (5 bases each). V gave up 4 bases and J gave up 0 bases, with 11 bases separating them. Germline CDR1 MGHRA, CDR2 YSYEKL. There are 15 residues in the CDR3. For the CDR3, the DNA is TGCGCCAGCAGCCCGGGACCTTCTAGCACAGATACGCAGTATTTT. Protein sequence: CASSPGPSSTDTQYF.

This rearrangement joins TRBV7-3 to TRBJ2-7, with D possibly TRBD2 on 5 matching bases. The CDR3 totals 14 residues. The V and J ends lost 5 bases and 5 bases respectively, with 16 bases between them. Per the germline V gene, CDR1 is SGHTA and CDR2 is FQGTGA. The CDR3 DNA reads TGTGCCAGCAGCCCCGGGCCGGGAATGGACGAGCAGTACTTC. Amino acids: CASSPGPGMDEQYF.

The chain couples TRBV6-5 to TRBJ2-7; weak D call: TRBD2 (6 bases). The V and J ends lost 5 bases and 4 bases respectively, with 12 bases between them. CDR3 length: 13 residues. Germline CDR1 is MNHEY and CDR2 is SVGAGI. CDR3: CASSSGQQYEQYF. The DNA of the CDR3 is TGTGCCAGCAGTAGCGGGCAACAGTACGAGCAGTACTTC.

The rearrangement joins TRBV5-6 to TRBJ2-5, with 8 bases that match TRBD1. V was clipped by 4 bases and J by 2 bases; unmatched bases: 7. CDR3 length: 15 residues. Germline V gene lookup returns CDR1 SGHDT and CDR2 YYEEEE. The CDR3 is CASSTDRVGQETQYF. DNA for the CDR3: TGTGCCAGCAGCACGGACAGGGTAGGGCAAGAGACCCAGTACTTC.

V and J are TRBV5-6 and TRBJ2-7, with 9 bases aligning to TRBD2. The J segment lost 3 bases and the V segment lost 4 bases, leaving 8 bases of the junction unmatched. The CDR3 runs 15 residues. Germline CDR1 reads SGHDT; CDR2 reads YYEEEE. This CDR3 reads CASSHPLAGRYEQYF. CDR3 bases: TGTGCCAGCAGCCACCCTCTAGCGGGGCGCTACGAGCAGTACTTC. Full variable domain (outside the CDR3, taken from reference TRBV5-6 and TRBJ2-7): DAGVTQSPTHLIKTRGQQVTLRCSPKSGHDTVSWYQQALGQGPQFIFQYYEEEERQRGNFPDRFSGHQFPNYSSELNVNALLLGDSALYLCASSHPLAGRYEQYFGPGTRLTVT.

CDR3 in amino acids: CASSEVSGVSTSPLHF. For the CDR3, the DNA is TGTGCCAGCAGTGAGGTGAGTGGGGTTTCGACCTCACCCCTCCACTTT. The chain is built from TRBV6-1 and TRBJ1-6; D ambiguous. Germline assignment: CDR1 MNHNS and CDR2 SASEGT. This CDR3 is 16 amino acids long. V lost 3 bases and J lost 10, with 19 bases in between.

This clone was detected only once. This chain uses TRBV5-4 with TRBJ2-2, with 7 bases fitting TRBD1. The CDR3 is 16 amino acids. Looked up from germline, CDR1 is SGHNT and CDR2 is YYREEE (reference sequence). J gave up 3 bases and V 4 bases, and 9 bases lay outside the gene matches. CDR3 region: CASSPPKGADTGELFF. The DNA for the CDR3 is TGTGCCAGCAGCCCACCAAAGGGGGCCGACACCGGGGAGCTGTTTTTT.

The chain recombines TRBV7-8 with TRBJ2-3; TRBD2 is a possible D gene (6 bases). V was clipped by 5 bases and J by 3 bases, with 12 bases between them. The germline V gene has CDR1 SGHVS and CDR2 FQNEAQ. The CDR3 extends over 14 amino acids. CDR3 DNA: TGTGCCAGCAGCGATCGGGAGTTAACAGATACGCAGTATTTT. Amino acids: CASSDRELTDTQYF.

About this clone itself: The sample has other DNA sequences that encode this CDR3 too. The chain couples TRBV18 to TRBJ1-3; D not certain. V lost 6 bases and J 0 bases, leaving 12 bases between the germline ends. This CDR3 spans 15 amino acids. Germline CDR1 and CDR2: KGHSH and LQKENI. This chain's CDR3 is CASSPQWGSGNTIYF. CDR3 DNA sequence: TGTGCCAGCTCGCCCCAATGGGGCTCTGGAAACACCATATATTTT.